A selection of T cell receptor beta chains follows, all from one sample in a study of CD4 T cells in relation to SARS-CoV-2 and coronaviruses. These receptors lack a known antigen. This table comes from immunoSEQ multiplex PCR, and its TCRdb copy is limited to in-frame clones, with some not included. This sample carries 32,000 or so clones, around three quarters of them seen once, and the ten largest clones take roughly 15%. Sequencing used CD4+ T cells from PBMCs, cultured in vitro. The receptors derive from a human donor in good health. CDR3s include the opening cysteine and the closing phenylalanine or tryptophan. A D gene is named only where the DNA matches it firmly. The size of a clone is reported for some rows only, either as once, few or many, or as a class for expanded clones.

clone_size	v_call	j_call	d_call	cdr3_aa	cdr3_nt
few	TRBV18	TRBJ2-5	-	CASSPSGEETQYF	TGTGCCAGCTCACCCTCTGGTGAAGAGACCCAGTACTTC
few	TRBV6-5	TRBJ2-2	TRBD2	CASSYSGTSRRGELFF	TGTGCCAGCAGTTATTCCGGGACTAGCCGCCGCGGGGAGCTGTTTTTT
-	TRBV18	TRBJ1-1	TRBD1	CASSPGAGGGGSSTEAFF	TGTGCCAGCTCACCAGGCGCAGGGGGAGGGGGCTCGAGCACTGAAGCTTTCTTT
-	TRBV7-2	TRBJ2-1	TRBD2	CASSSRGGGRNEQFF	TGTGCCAGCAGCTCGCGGGGGGGCGGTAGGAATGAGCAGTTCTTC
-	TRBV9	TRBJ2-3	-	CASSADSHDFTDTQYF	TGTGCCAGCAGCGCAGACTCCCACGACTTCACAGATACGCAGTATTTT
-	TRBV27	TRBJ2-3	-	CASSPRTIHETKWYF	TGTGCCAGCAGTCCCCGGACCATACACGAAACGAAATGGTATTTT
-	TRBV19	TRBJ2-5	-	CASSIGGEVGETQYF	TGTGCCAGTAGTATAGGAGGGGAGGTCGGAGAGACCCAGTACTTC
-	TRBV6-1	TRBJ1-2	-	CASSELSGPNYGYTF	TGTGCCAGCAGTGAACTGTCAGGACCTAACTATGGCTACACCTTC
few	TRBV4-1	TRBJ1-5	-	CASSQGRGAGQPQHF	TGCGCCAGCAGCCAAGGAAGGGGCGCGGGGCAGCCCCAGCATTTT
-	TRBV30	TRBJ1-3	-	CAWMLLGQGSGNTIYF	TGTGCCTGGATGTTGTTAGGTCAGGGTAGCGGAAACACCATATATTTT
once	TRBV3-1/TRBV3-2	TRBJ2-3	TRBD2	CASSRGLAGVDTQYF	TGTGCCAGCAGCCGAGGACTAGCGGGAGTAGATACGCAGTATTTT
-	TRBV19	TRBJ2-1	TRBD2	CASSIGGLAGEGEQFF	TGTGCCAGTAGTATAGGAGGACTAGCGGGGGAGGGTGAGCAGTTCTTC
-	TRBV6-1	TRBJ2-7	-	CASSEKDGPRAYEQYF	TGTGCCAGCAGTGAAAAGGACGGCCCCCGAGCCTACGAGCAGTACTTC
-	TRBV9	TRBJ2-7	TRBD1	CASSSSGTGVYEQYF	TGTGCCAGCAGCTCTTCTGGGACAGGGGTCTACGAGCAGTACTTC
-	TRBV5-1	TRBJ2-3	-	CASSLGVGDTQYF	TGCGCCAGCAGCTTGGGGGTCGGCGATACGCAGTATTTT
-	TRBV6-5	TRBJ2-4	TRBD1	CASSTQGAGNIQYF	TGTGCCAGCAGTACACAGGGGGCCGGAAACATTCAGTACTTC
-	TRBV11-2	TRBJ1-1	-	CASSLDLGGRDEAFF	TGTGCCAGCAGCTTAGATCTTGGGGGGCGTGATGAAGCTTTCTTT
few	TRBV9	TRBJ1-2	-	CASSSEGLGYTF	TGTGCCAGCAGCTCAGAGGGGCTTGGCTACACCTTC
few	TRBV18	TRBJ2-2	-	CASSPPVGQAVGELFF	TGTGCCAGCTCACCACCGGTCGGGCAGGCGGTCGGGGAGCTGTTTTTT
-	TRBV3-1/TRBV3-2	TRBJ2-3	TRBD2	CASSQGAGGGLEGDTQYF	TGTGCCAGCAGCCAAGGAGCGGGAGGGGGCCTTGAAGGAGATACGCAGTATTTT
-	TRBV6-5	TRBJ2-1	-	CATGTYYNEQFF	TGTGCCACCGGGACATATTACAATGAGCAGTTCTTC
large	TRBV5-1	TRBJ2-5	TRBD2	CASSKGTSGGQETQYF	TGCGCCAGCAGCAAAGGGACTAGCGGGGGCCAAGAGACCCAGTACTTC
-	TRBV5-1	TRBJ1-4	-	CASSLAVGKDEKLFF	TGCGCCAGCAGCTTGGCCGTGGGGAAGGATGAAAAACTGTTTTTT
-	TRBV12-3/TRBV12-4	TRBJ2-5	-	CASSWGQQETQYF	TGTGCCAGCAGTTGGGGTCAGCAAGAGACCCAGTACTTC
-	TRBV7-9	TRBJ1-6	-	CASSLTGNGSPLHF	TGTGCCAGCAGCTTAACGGGAAACGGTTCACCCCTCCACTTT
-	TRBV19	TRBJ1-6	-	CASSLVGGTGNSPLHF	TGTGCCAGTAGCCTTGTGGGGGGGACGGGAAATTCACCCCTCCACTTT
-	TRBV3-1/TRBV3-2	TRBJ1-1	-	CASSQDGGLNTEAFF	TGTGCCAGCAGCCAAGATGGGGGGCTGAACACTGAAGCTTTCTTT
few	TRBV27	TRBJ2-7	TRBD2	CASSLSGGFSSYEQYF	TGTGCCAGCAGTTTATCGGGAGGGTTCAGCTCCTACGAGCAGTACTTC
few	TRBV6-6	TRBJ1-1	TRBD1	CASSGTGVGTEAFF	TGTGCCAGCAGTGGAACAGGGGTGGGGACTGAAGCTTTCTTT
-	TRBV24-1	TRBJ2-1	TRBD2	CATSDSAGGYNEQFF	TGTGCCACCAGTGACTCAGCGGGGGGGTACAATGAGCAGTTCTTC
-	TRBV5-1	TRBJ2-3	TRBD2	CASSGGRITDTQYF	TGCGCCAGCTCGGGGGGGAGAATCACAGATACGCAGTATTTT
once	TRBV9	TRBJ1-3	-	CASSVAPGDGAGNTIYF	TGTGCCAGCAGCGTAGCCCCCGGCGACGGGGCAGGAAACACCATATATTTT
-	TRBV7-2	TRBJ2-3	-	CASSLARGQDTQYF	TGTGCCAGCAGCTTAGCCAGGGGACAAGATACGCAGTATTTT
-	TRBV24-1	TRBJ2-1	-	CATSDIAGAGGEQFF	TGTGCCACCAGTGACATTGCGGGGGCCGGGGGCGAGCAGTTCTTC
-	TRBV6-5	TRBJ1-1	-	CASSSGTLPLAEAFF	TGTGCCAGCAGTTCTGGGACTCTCCCGCTTGCTGAAGCTTTCTTT
-	TRBV19	TRBJ1-1	-	CATKTSQNTEAFF	TGTGCCACCAAAACCTCCCAGAACACTGAAGCTTTCTTT
-	TRBV6-6	TRBJ2-5	TRBD2	CASSYSSGSGQETQYF	TGTGCCAGCAGTTACAGTAGCGGGAGCGGGCAAGAGACCCAGTACTTC
-	TRBV10-3	TRBJ1-2	-	CAIKPVSGGYTF	TGTGCCATCAAACCAGTTTCAGGCGGCTACACCTTC
-	TRBV7-8	TRBJ1-5	-	CASSLDGWPNQPQHF	TGTGCCAGCAGCTTGGACGGATGGCCCAATCAGCCCCAGCATTTT
-	TRBV19	TRBJ2-1	TRBD2	CASSTPTSGRSSYNEQFF	TGTGCCAGTAGTACGCCTACTAGCGGCAGAAGCTCCTACAATGAGCAGTTCTTC
-	TRBV9	TRBJ2-2	-	CASSAATAANTGELFF	TGTGCCAGCAGCGCCGCAACGGCAGCGAACACCGGGGAGCTGTTTTTT
-	TRBV7-2	TRBJ1-3	-	CASSLARGPISGNTIYF	TGTGCCAGCAGCTTAGCACGGGGACCGATCTCTGGAAACACCATATATTTT
-	TRBV11-2	TRBJ2-1	TRBD2	CASSLDPGLEAYEQFF	TGTGCCAGCAGCTTAGATCCCGGACTAGAGGCGTATGAGCAGTTCTTC
few	TRBV2	TRBJ2-1	-	CASSGGRGSYNEQFF	TGTGCCAGCAGTGGGGGGAGAGGGAGCTACAATGAGCAGTTCTTC
-	TRBV19	TRBJ2-7	TRBD2	CASSIGEGYEQYF	TGTGCCAGTAGTATAGGGGAGGGCTACGAGCAGTACTTC
few	TRBV2	TRBJ2-1	TRBD2	CASSVSGDYNEQFF	TGTGCCAGCAGTGTTAGCGGGGACTACAATGAGCAGTTCTTC
-	TRBV7-9	TRBJ2-1	-	CASSLVAGVNEQFF	TGTGCCAGCAGCTTAGTTGCGGGTGTCAATGAGCAGTTCTTC
-	TRBV4-1	TRBJ2-3	-	CASSQRSTGISTDTQYF	TGCGCCAGCAGCCAAAGATCTACGGGTATAAGCACAGATACGCAGTATTTT
-	TRBV7-9	TRBJ2-2	-	CASSLGTKNTGELFF	TGTGCCAGCAGCTTAGGAACCAAGAACACCGGGGAGCTGTTTTTT
-	TRBV5-4	TRBJ2-7	-	CASRKDSYEQYF	TGTGCCAGCAGAAAAGACAGTTACGAGCAGTACTTC
few	TRBV7-9	TRBJ2-7	TRBD2	CASSSPGLAAYEQYF	TGTGCCAGCAGCTCGCCGGGACTAGCGGCTTACGAGCAGTACTTC
-	TRBV18	TRBJ2-3	TRBD2	CASSPGLGGSTDTQYF	TGTGCCAGCTCACCCGGACTAGGAGGGAGCACAGATACGCAGTATTTT
once	TRBV6-5	TRBJ2-3	TRBD2	CASSVLAGGRDTQYF	TGTGCCAGCAGCGTACTAGCGGGGGGTAGAGATACGCAGTATTTT